The entry below describes one TCR beta chain. Its antigen is unidentified. The investigators reverse transcribed all of the isolated RNA, so they sequenced expressed TCRB transcripts. The data were produced by immunoSEQ multiplex PCR, yet TCRdb's version contains in-frame clones alone and is incomplete. The sample contains 200,000 to 300,000 clones, 55% to 70% of which appear only once. This sample was included in a study of beta chain features in type 1 diabetes. Study-wide results and caveats: Among patients with Type 1 diabetes, TCRB CDR3s were moderately but significantly shorter in every one of the four CD4+ subsets.

V trimming: 3 bases; J trimming: 7 bases; junction bases outside the gene matches: 5. Germline CDR1 reads SEHNR; CDR2 reads FQNEAQ (reference sequence). The CDR3 extends over 14 amino acids. The chain links TRBV7-9 to TRBJ2-1; the match to TRBD2 covers 8 bases. The receptor was derived from a young man in good health. Sequenced material: naive CD4+ T cells from blood. The CDR3 region has the DNA TGTGCCAGCAGCTTTAGCGGGGTTGGGAATGAGCAGTTCTTC. Amino acid sequence: CASSFSGVGNEQFF.